This T cell receptor beta chain was retrieved from a study of follicular helper T cells after annual influenza vaccination. Study-wide findings and caveats: ICOS-CD38- cTfh most often held earlier Day 7 ICOS+CD38+ clones.

Time point reported: 2014-2015 season, 7 days after vaccination. Sorted blood CD4 subsets were sequenced before and after adults received seasonal inactivated influenza vaccine. Community-dwelling subjects without influenza vaccination in the prior 6 months were enrolled. Vaccine contraindications, substance abuse, HIV/AIDS, active malignancy and active illness excluded donors. This clone was detected a few times. The antigen is undetermined. The germline V gene encodes CDR1 SEHNR and CDR2 FQNEAQ (reference sequence). This CDR3 comprises 14 residues. The V gene lost 2 bases and the J gene lost 7 bases, with 12 bases spanning the gap. Method: immunoSEQ multiplex PCR; TCRdb's copy keeps in-frame clones and lacks some. The table lists about 9,800 clones, about 83% of them singletons.

The chain is built from TRBV7-9 and TRBJ2-4, with D possibly being TRBD1 or TRBD2 (6 bases each). Sample: CXCR5- memory CD4+ T cells sorted from blood, taken 7 days after influenza vaccination. The TCR originated in an adult who received the influenza vaccine. CDR3 nucleotide sequence: TGTGCCAGCAGCTTAAGGGGGGTAGAGAACATTCAGTACTTC. Protein sequence: CASSLRGVENIQYF.